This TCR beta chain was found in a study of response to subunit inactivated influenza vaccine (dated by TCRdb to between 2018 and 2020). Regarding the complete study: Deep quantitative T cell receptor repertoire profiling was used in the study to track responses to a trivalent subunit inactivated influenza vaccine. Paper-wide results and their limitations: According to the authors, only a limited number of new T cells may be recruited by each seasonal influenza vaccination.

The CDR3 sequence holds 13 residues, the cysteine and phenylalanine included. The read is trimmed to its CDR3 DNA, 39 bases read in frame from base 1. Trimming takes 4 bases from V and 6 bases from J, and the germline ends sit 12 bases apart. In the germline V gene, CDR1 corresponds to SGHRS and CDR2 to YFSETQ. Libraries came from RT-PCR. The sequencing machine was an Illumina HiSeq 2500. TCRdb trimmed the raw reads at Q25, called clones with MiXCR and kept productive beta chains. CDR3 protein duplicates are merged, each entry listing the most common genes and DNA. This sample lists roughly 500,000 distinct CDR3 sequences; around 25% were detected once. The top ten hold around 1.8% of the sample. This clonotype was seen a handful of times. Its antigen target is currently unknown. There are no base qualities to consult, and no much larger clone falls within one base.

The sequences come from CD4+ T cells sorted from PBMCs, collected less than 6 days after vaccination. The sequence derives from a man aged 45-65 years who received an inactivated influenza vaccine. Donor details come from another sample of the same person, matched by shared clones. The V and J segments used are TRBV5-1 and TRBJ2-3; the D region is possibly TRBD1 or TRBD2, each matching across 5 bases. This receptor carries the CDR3 CASSGGPADTQYF. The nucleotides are TGCGCCAGCAGCGGGGGACCGGCGGATACGCAGTATTTT.